This TCR beta chain was captured by sequencing in a study of T cells in Graves' hyperthyroidism and ophthalmopathy (dated by TCRdb to between 2018 and 2021). Study-wide context: Peripheral blood was sampled at the time of initial diagnosis, prior to any treatment. Once sampling was done, hyperthyroidism patients were given methimazole at a starting dose of 30 mg daily, whereas ophthalmopathy patients were given high-dose intravenous methylprednisolone. Thyroid tissue and blood T-cell repertoires from six Graves' hyperthyroidism patients were also compared in the study. To identify TCR V-J signatures that set the groups apart, the researchers used a discovery cohort of 95 to 100 patients, made up of some 41 with Graves' ophthalmopathy and 55 to 65 with stable Graves' hyperthyroidism. The 90 to 100 discovery patients were randomly split 7:3 into training and test sets. Whether ophthalmopathy could be predicted prospectively was tested in an independent validation cohort made up of 18 to 20 hyperthyroidism patients plus 17 patients who later progressed to ophthalmopathy. The paper describes TCR Vbeta CDR3 sequencing of 140 or so peripheral blood samples, made up of 43 ophthalmopathy patients, over 70 hyperthyroidism patients and 17 progressor patients. Study-level results and caveats: During validation, the model predicted progression to ophthalmopathy a median of about 6.5 months ahead of onset, with around 71% sensitivity and 72% to 85% specificity. A model built on a 13 V-J signature distinguished ophthalmopathy from stable hyperthyroidism, reaching roughly 88% sensitivity and about 81% specificity in cross-validation and 80%/75% in testing. No statistical method was used to fix the sample size in advance, and group allocation was not hidden from the investigators. Most expanded thyroid clonotypes (frequency above 0.001) were also detected in blood, suggesting blood repertoires may reflect thyroid immune responses.

In this sample, this clonotype turned up a few times. It lacks a known antigen. A much larger clone sits a single nucleotide away, making a read error possible. Ophthalmopathy patients had moderately to severely active disease, with a Clinical Activity Score of 3 or more, a NOSPECS grade of 4 or more, and a disease duration of less than 3 months. Patients with uncontrolled infections, other autoimmune diseases, pregnancy or lactation were excluded. Diagnoses were based on clinical symptoms, serum thyroxine and TRAb, thyroid ultrasound and orbital computed tomography. PBMCs were isolated from about 9 ml of fresh peripheral blood by Ficoll-Paque density gradient centrifugation. Trizol reagent was used to extract total RNA, and RNA quality was then checked on an Agilent 2100 Bioanalyzer. Via the germline V gene (reference sequence), CDR1 is DFQATT and CDR2 SNEGSKA. The CDR3 sequence holds 14 residues, the cysteine and phenylalanine included. The kept DNA is CDR3 alone, 42 bases in frame from the first base. V is pruned by 7 bases and J by 0 bases, leaving 9 bases of the junction without a gene match.

The TCR beta CDR3 regions were amplified from the RNA transcripts. For the first round of RT-PCR on the TCR CDR3, the HTBI primer set was used together with the Qiagen OneStep RT-PCR kit. A second multiplex PCR round built the libraries, followed by size selection and purification. The libraries were sequenced on an Illumina HiSeq2000 using paired-end 100 bp reads. As for the authors' bioinformatics: SOAPnuke was used to process the raw data, with reads discarded if the reads contained adapters or uncalled bases, had a mean Phred below 15, or lacked an exact constant-primer or identifier match. COPE v1.2.5 was used to merge the high-quality paired reads, and each unique nucleotide sequence was defined as a clonotype. MiTCR v1.1 was used to align the clonotypes against IMGT TRBV, TRBD and TRBJ reference segments. Analysis was restricted to V-J combinations with a frequency above 0.0001, which covered about 99% of repertoires. A TCS score was defined as the ratio between F50 (clonal expansion) and ExV (chaos), using BLOSUM62-based TCRdist between CDR3 peptides within each V-J. Welch's t-statistics and random forest reduced around 550 V-J features to 13, which were used in a naive Bayes classifier (R e1071). The public reads were run again by TCRdb, first through fastp at Q25 and then through MiXCR, and only productive beta chains were kept. Under each unique CDR3 protein, matching rows form one entry showing the most common genes and DNA. The V and J calls come from TCRdb's annotation, not from the publication. This sample is represented by approximately 690,000 distinct CDR3 sequences; about 15% of them were singletons. Around 13% of the sample is in the top ten clones.

The receptor was isolated from a woman aged 45-65 years with Graves' ophthalmopathy. The material sequenced was blood. The rearrangement joined TRBV20-1 to TRBJ2-7, with 7 central nucleotides matching TRBD2. The sequenced DNA is TGCAGTGTCCAACGAGCGGGGAGCTCCTACGAGCAGTACTTC. It encodes CSVQRAGSSYEQYF.